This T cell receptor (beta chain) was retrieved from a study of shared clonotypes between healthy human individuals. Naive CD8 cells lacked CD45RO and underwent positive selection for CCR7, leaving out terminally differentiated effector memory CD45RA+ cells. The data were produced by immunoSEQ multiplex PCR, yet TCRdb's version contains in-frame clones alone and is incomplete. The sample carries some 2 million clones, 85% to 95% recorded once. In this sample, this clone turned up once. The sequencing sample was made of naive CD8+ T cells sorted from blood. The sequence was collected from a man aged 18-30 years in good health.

The CDR3 sequence is CASSDWTGGDFSYNSPLHF. The CDR3 nucleotides are TGTGCCAGCAGTGATTGGACAGGGGGCGATTTCTCCTATAATTCACCCCTCCACTTT. This rearrangement joins TRBV2 to TRBJ1-6; 11 positions agree with TRBD1. The CDR3 covers 19 residues. CDR1 is SNHLY, CDR2 FYNNEI, per germline. Germline trimming cut 3 bases from V and 0 bases from J; bases unmatched to any gene: 7.